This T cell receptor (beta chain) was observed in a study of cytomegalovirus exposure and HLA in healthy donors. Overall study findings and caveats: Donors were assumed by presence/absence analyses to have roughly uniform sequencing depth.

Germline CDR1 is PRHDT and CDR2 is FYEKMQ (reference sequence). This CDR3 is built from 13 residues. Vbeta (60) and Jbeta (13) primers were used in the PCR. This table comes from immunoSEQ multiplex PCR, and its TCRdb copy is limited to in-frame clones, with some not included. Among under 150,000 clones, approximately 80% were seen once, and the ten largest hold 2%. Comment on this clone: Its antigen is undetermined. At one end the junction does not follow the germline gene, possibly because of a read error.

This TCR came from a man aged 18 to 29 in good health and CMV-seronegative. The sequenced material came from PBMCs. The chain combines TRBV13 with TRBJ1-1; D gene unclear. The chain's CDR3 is CASSLAGAGETFF. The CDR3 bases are TGTGCCAGCAGCTTAGCGGGAGCGGGTGAAACTTTCTTT.